A single sample is the source of the 26 T cell receptor beta chains below, sequenced in a study of cytomegalovirus exposure and HLA in healthy donors. Vbeta (60) and Jbeta (13) primers were used in the PCR. Clones were sequenced by immunoSEQ multiplex PCR, and TCRdb holds only the in-frame ones, with some missing. Found here are about 160,000 clones, less than 85% of them singletons; the top ten hold 3.5% to 5%. Sequenced input: PBMCs. Every receptor here comes from a middle-aged man in good health and CMV-seronegative.

The gene calls are TRBV5-6 and TRBJ2-2, with 9 bases fitting TRBD1. Trimming removed 3 bases from V and 4 bases from J; junction bases left unmatched: 4. Germline V gives CDR1 SGHDT, CDR2 YYEEEE. This CDR3 has 15 amino acids. CDR3 DNA: TGTGCCAGCAGCTCGGGACAGGGCGTCACCGGGGAGCTGTTTTTT. It encodes CASSSGQGVTGELFF.

The gene calls are TRBV4-2 and TRBJ1-5; TRBD1 might be the D (6 bases). V shed 0 bases and J shed 8 bases, with 17 bases lying between them. Germline lookup yields CDR1 LGHNA and CDR2 YNFKEQ. The CDR3 has 16 residues. The DNA for the CDR3 is TGTGCCAGCAGCCAAGATCAACAGGGATGGGGAAAGCCCCAGCATTTT. As protein: CASSQDQQGWGKPQHF.

The chain links TRBV6-1 to TRBJ2-3, with TRBD1 matching 7 bases. In germline, CDR1 is MNHNS, CDR2 SASEGT. V lost 2 bases to trimming and J lost 0 bases; unmatched junction nucleotides: 8. The CDR3 runs 17 residues. In nucleotides, the CDR3 is TGTGCCAGCAGTGAACGTGGAAGGGGGCTTAGCACAGATACGCAGTATTTT. This translates into CASSERGRGLSTDTQYF.

This clone was recorded only once. The V call is TRBV21-1, the J call TRBJ2-7; whether TRBD2, the table's D call, matches the DNA was not checked. TRBV21-1 is an annotated pseudogene. The CDR3 spans 17 residues. The CDR3 DNA sequence: TGTGCCAGCAGCAGGCGGGGGAGTACCGGGATGGCCTACGAGCAGTACTTC. As protein: CASSRRGSTGMAYEQYF.

The count of this clone is one. This rearrangement joins TRBV10-1 to TRBJ1-3; no clear D gene. CDR3 length: 16 residues. Per the germline V gene, CDR1 is WNHNN and CDR2 is SYGVQD (reference sequence). The CDR3 loop reads CEPARVLVVSGNTIYF. In DNA form, the CDR3 reads TGCGAACCGGCCCGGGTATTAGTCGTCTCTGGAAACACCATATATTTT.

The J gene is TRBJ2-7, the V gene TRBV7-2; possible D gene TRBD2, 5 bases. Germline V CDR1 and CDR2: SGHTA, FQGNSA. Between the trimmed V and J ends, which lost 0 bases and 6 bases, there was a span of 9 bases. This CDR3 has 13 amino acids. Here the CDR3 reads CASSLARRGEQYF. In nucleotides, the CDR3 is TGTGCCAGCAGCTTAGCGCGCCGGGGCGAGCAGTACTTC.

J is TRBJ1-2 and V is TRBV5-1; the match to TRBD1 covers 12 bases. The V segment lost 0 bases and the J segment 4 bases; nucleotides outside the gene matches: 7. This CDR3 is 17 amino acids long. Germline V CDR1 and CDR2: SGHRS, YFSETQ. The CDR3 bases are TGCGCCAGCAGCTTGGCTGGGGACAGGGGGCGACCCTATGGCTACACCTTC. Translated: CASSLAGDRGRPYGYTF.

The chain combines TRBV19 with TRBJ1-5, with 10 positions matching TRBD1. Trimming took 6 bases from V and 8 from J; bases not matched to a gene: 13. In germline, CDR1 is LNHDA, CDR2 SQIVND (reference sequence). The CDR3 is 16 amino acids. The chain's CDR3 is CASRDRGRIPLKPQHF. In DNA form, the CDR3 reads TGTGCCAGTAGAGACAGGGGGCGCATACCGTTGAAGCCCCAGCATTTT.

V usage is TRBV14 and J usage is TRBJ2-5, with 10 nucleotides matching TRBD2. Per the germline V gene, CDR1 is SGHDN and CDR2 is FVKESK. Unmatched junction bases numbered 10, after V lost 3 bases and J lost 6 bases. This CDR3 contains 16 residues. The CDR3 nucleotides are TGTGCCAGCAGCCAGGGTAGCGGGGGGTTGTCGAAGACCCAGTACTTC. Amino acids: CASSQGSGGLSKTQYF.

The rearrangement links TRBV5-1 to TRBJ2-1; perhaps TRBD2 as D (7 bases). The CDR3 covers 15 residues. Germline V gene data show CDR1 as SGHRS and CDR2 as YFSETQ. Trimming took off 2 bases at V and 3 bases at J, with 12 bases between the two ends. CDR3 bases: TGCGCCAGCAGCTTTCGGGGGGCCGACTACAATGAGCAGTTCTTC. Translated, it gives CASSFRGADYNEQFF.

This sequence joins TRBV29-1 and TRBJ2-5, with 8 bases identical to TRBD1. CDR1 is SQVTM, CDR2 ANQGSEA, per germline. V was clipped by 0 bases and J by 5 bases; unmatched bases: 8. The CDR3 loop spans 15 amino acids. The CDR3 DNA is TGCAGCGTTGAAGAGACAGGGGACCCCCGGGAGACCCAGTACTTC. This sequence encodes CSVEETGDPRETQYF.

The chain joins TRBV6-6 to TRBJ2-7; TRBD2 aligns across 12 bases. J gave up 6 bases and V 0 bases, and 3 bases lay outside the gene matches. The CDR3 sequence is 15 residues long. The germline CDR1 and CDR2 sequences are MNHNY and SVGAGI (reference sequence). The CDR3 is CASSYSALAGGEQYF. CDR3 DNA: TGTGCCAGCAGTTACTCCGCACTAGCGGGGGGCGAGCAGTACTTC.

The gene calls are TRBV2 and TRBJ2-1; 9 bases are shared with TRBD2. The CDR3 contains 16 residues. Per the germline V gene, CDR1 is SNHLY and CDR2 is FYNNEI. V shed 7 bases, J shed 0 bases, and the junction held 7 bases outside the gene matches. The CDR3: CASTTAGGNSYNEQFF. As DNA, the CDR3 is TGTGCCAGCACTACAGCGGGGGGCAACTCCTACAATGAGCAGTTCTTC.

The chain employs TRBV19 and TRBJ1-3, with TRBD1 as a possible D gene (6 bases). Per the germline V gene, CDR1 is LNHDA and CDR2 is SQIVND (reference sequence). The CDR3 runs 16 residues. V was trimmed by 3 bases and J by 2 bases, leaving 14 bases between them. This chain's CDR3 is CASSISYGQTGNTIYF. In DNA form, the CDR3 reads TGTGCCAGTAGTATTTCCTACGGACAGACTGGAAACACCATATATTTT.

The genes are TRBV5-1 and TRBJ2-3; D possibly corresponds to TRBD2 (6 bases). CDR1 and CDR2 from the germline V gene are SGHRS and YFSETQ. This CDR3 has 14 amino acids. The V end lost 0 bases, the J end lost 5 bases, and 10 bases lay between the germline ends. In nucleotides, the CDR3 is TGCGCCAGCAGCTTGGGCGGGGCGGAAGATACGCAGTATTTT. This translates into CASSLGGAEDTQYF.

The chain couples TRBV18 to TRBJ1-4; 11 bases map to TRBD1. Germline trimming cut 3 bases from V and 7 bases from J; bases unmatched to any gene: 10. The CDR3 loop spans 17 amino acids. CDR1 KGHSH and CDR2 LQKENI come from the germline V gene. The CDR3 coding sequence is TGTGCCAGCTCACCGGGACAGGGGGATCGGAGTAGTGAAAAACTGTTTTTT. Translating gives CASSPGQGDRSSEKLFF.

The CDR3, as DNA: TGCAGCGTTTCCAGGGGAATGGACTATGGCTACACCTTC. Protein sequence: CSVSRGMDYGYTF. The chain joins TRBV29-1 to TRBJ1-2; D might be TRBD1 (6 bases). The CDR3 has 13 residues. Trimming shortened V by 5 bases and J by 3 bases, and 13 bases separated the two germline ends. CDR1 is SQVTM, CDR2 ANQGSEA, per germline.

The chain links TRBV10-2 to TRBJ2-5; tentative D call: TRBD1 (6 bases). CDR3 size: 12 residues. The ends were cut back, 6 bases at V and 7 bases at J, with 12 bases in the middle. Germline V CDR1 and CDR2: WSHSY, SAAADI. CDR3 sequence reads: CASSLQGPTQYF. CDR3 DNA sequence: TGCGCCAGCAGCCTACAGGGTCCGACCCAGTACTTC.

The CDR3 loop reads CAWGQGVSYNEQFF. The CDR3 DNA follows: TGTGCCTGGGGTCAGGGGGTTTCCTACAATGAGCAGTTCTTC. The chain is built from TRBV30 and TRBJ2-1, with TRBD1 identical over 7 bases. CDR3 length: 14 residues. The ends lost 5 bases at V and 1 base at J; junction bases unmatched: 5. Germline V CDR1 and CDR2: GTSNPN, SVGIG (reference sequence).

The table lists this clone with a count of one. This sequence joins TRBV6-5 and TRBJ2-5; D is unresolved. CDR3 length: 14 residues. Trimming took 6 bases from V and 5 from J, leaving 16 bases between them. Per the germline V gene, CDR1 is MNHEY and CDR2 is SVGAGI. CDR3 DNA: TGTGCCAGCAGCGTAAGACGGCGACTTGAGACCCAGTACTTC. Protein: CASSVRRRLETQYF.

This clone was observed once. This sequence joins TRBV6-5 and TRBJ1-2, with D possibly being TRBD1 (5 bases). Germline V gives CDR1 MNHEY, CDR2 SVGAGI. Trimming cost V 6 bases and J 4 bases, with 9 bases left between them. This CDR3 is 12 amino acids long. CDR3 coding DNA: TGTGCCAGCAGGTCAGGGATCTATGGCTACACCTTC. Amino acids: CASRSGIYGYTF.

This clone was observed a single time. The chain combines TRBV7-3 with TRBJ2-3; D ambiguous. There are 13 residues in the CDR3. V gave up 2 bases and J gave up 6 bases, with 9 bases separating them. The germline V gene encodes CDR1 SGHTA and CDR2 FQGTGA. CDR3 sequence reads: CASSLSLVDTQYF. The CDR3 DNA is TGTGCCAGCAGCTTATCCCTTGTTGATACGCAGTATTTT.

The genes are TRBV30 and TRBJ2-1; the match to TRBD1 covers 7 bases. The CDR3 is 16 amino acids. In germline, CDR1 is GTSNPN, CDR2 SVGIG (reference sequence). The trim removed 1 base at V and 2 bases at J, leaving 8 bases unmatched. CDR3 loop: CAWSDPWDSTYNEQFF. CDR3 DNA: TGTGCCTGGAGTGACCCCTGGGACAGTACCTACAATGAGCAGTTCTTC.

In its sample, this clone was seen a few times. The chain recombines TRBV30 with TRBJ2-7; 9 bases fit TRBD1. The CDR3 consists of 15 residues. With V trimmed by 1 base and J by 5 bases, 9 bases remained unmatched. Germline V lookup: CDR1 GTSNPN, CDR2 SVGIG (reference sequence). CDR3 sequence (DNA): TGTGCCTGGAGTGCCTTTGGACAGGGGACCAACGAGCAGTACTTC. Translating it yields CAWSAFGQGTNEQYF.

V gene TRBV28 combines with J gene TRBJ1-2, with a possible D match to TRBD1 (5 bases). The V end lost 6 bases, the J end lost 7 bases, and 15 bases lay between the germline ends. The CDR3 sequence is 13 residues long. Germline CDR1 reads MDHEN; CDR2 reads SYDVKM. The CDR3 here is CASSSGTPFGYTF. CDR3 nucleotides: TGTGCCAGCAGCAGTGGGACTCCCTTTGGCTACACCTTC.

This clone came up a few times. This chain connects TRBV6-6 to TRBJ1-4, with 7 bases that match TRBD1. The CDR3 extends over 15 amino acids. Germline trimming cut 2 bases from V and 11 bases from J; bases unmatched to any gene: 11. Germline V gene sequence: CDR1 MNHNY, CDR2 SVGAGI (reference sequence). The CDR3: CASSYKTGPVPKLFF. CDR3 nucleotide sequence: TGTGCCAGCAGTTACAAGACAGGGCCGGTACCTAAACTGTTTTTT.